This T cell receptor (beta chain) comes out of a study of Siglec-9 on CD8 T cells in melanoma. From germline, CDR1 is SQVTM and CDR2 ANQGSEA. This CDR3 is built from 13 residues. The V and J ends lost 0 bases and 1 base respectively, with 6 bases between them. Study-wide points: In melanoma tumors, a Siglec-9-marked effector memory CD8+ subset reportedly appeared to accumulate.

About this clone: What it binds is not known.

TCRdb keeps only in-frame clones here, not all; method: immunoSEQ multiplex PCR. This repertoire shows tens of thousands of clones, 75% to 90% found once; its top ten account for approximately 6%. The genes are TRBV29-1 and TRBJ1-1; D not resolved. Material for sequencing was Siglec-9- CD8+ T cells sorted from blood. The TCR originated in a human donor in good health. Here the CDR3 reads CSVEDPWNTEAFF. CDR3 DNA: TGCAGCGTTGAAGATCCATGGAACACTGAAGCTTTCTTT.